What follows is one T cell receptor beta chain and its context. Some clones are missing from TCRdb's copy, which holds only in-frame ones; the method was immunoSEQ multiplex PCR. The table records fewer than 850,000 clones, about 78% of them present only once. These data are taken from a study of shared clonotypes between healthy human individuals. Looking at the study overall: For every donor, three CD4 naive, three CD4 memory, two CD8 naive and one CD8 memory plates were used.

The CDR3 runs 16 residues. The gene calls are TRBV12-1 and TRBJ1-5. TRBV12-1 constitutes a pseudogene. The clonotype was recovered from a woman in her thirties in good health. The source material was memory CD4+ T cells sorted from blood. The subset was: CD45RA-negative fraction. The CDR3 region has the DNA TGTGCCAGCAGCTGCCCACTCGACGCCGGCAATCAGCCCCAGCATTTT. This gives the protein CASSCPLDAGNQPQHF.